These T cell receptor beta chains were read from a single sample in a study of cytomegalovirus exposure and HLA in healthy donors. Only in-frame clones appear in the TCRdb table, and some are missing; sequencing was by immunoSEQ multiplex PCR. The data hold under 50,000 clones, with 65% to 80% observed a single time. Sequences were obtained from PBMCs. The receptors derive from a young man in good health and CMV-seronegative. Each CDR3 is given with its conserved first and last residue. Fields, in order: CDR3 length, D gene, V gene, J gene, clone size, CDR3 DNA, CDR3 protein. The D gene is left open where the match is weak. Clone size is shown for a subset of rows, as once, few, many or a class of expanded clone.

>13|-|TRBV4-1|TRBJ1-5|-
TGCGCCAGCAGCCAGGGCAGGAATCAGCCCCAGCATTTT
CASSQGRNQPQHF
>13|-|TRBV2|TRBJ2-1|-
TGTGCCAGCAGTCCGATCGCAGGTGGTGAGCAGTTCTTC
CASSPIAGGEQFF
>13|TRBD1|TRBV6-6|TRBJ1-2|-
TGTGCCACAGCAGGACAGGTTGACTATGGCTACACCTTC
CATAGQVDYGYTF
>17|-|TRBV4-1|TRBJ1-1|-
TGCGCCAGCAGCCAAGTTCAGGGTGTCATTCCGGACACTGAAGCTTTCTTT
CASSQVQGVIPDTEAFF
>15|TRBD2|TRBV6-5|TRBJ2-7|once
TGTGCCAGCAGTTACTCTAGCGGGAGCACTTACGAGCAGTACTTC
CASSYSSGSTYEQYF
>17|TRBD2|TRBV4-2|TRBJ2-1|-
TGTGCCAGCAGCCAGGCTTCAGCGGGACCTTCCTACAATGAGCAGTTCTTC
CASSQASAGPSYNEQFF
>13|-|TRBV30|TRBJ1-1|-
TGTGCCTGGAGTGTGGCGGGGCACACTGAAGCTTTCTTT
CAWSVAGHTEAFF
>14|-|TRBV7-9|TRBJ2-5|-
TGTGCCAGCAGCTTAGCTTTGGGAGCCGAGACCCAGTACTTC
CASSLALGAETQYF
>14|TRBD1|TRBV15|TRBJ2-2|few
TGTGCCACCAGCAGAGATGGGACAGGCGGGGAGCTGTTTTTT
CATSRDGTGGELFF
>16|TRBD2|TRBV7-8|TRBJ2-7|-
TGTGCCAGCAGCTTCGTAGCGGGAGGGGGTTCTCGCGAGCAGTACTTC
CASSFVAGGGSREQYF
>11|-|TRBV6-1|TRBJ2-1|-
TGTGCCAGCAGTGTTCTGAATGAGCAGTTCTTC
CASSVLNEQFF
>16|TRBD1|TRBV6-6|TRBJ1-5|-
TGTGCCAGCGCCAGGGTGTTCGACAGGGGTTATCAGCCCCAGCATTTT
CASARVFDRGYQPQHF
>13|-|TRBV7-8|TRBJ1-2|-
TGTGCCAGCAGCTCCGGACTGAACTATGGCTACACCTTC
CASSSGLNYGYTF
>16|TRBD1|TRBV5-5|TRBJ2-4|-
TGTGCCAGCAGCTTGATGGGACAGATAGCCAAAAACATTCAGTACTTC
CASSLMGQIAKNIQYF
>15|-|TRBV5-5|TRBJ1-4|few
TGTGCCAGCAGCTTAGAGAGGGGAGGGGAGGAAAAACTGTTTTTT
CASSLERGGEEKLFF
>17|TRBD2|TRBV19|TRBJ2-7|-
TGTGCCAGTAGTATGTGGGGACTAGCGGGAGTGCGATACGAGCAGTACTTC
CASSMWGLAGVRYEQYF
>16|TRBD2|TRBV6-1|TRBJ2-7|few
TGTGCCAGCAGTGAATCCGGTGGGACTAGCGACTACGAGCAGTACTTC
CASSESGGTSDYEQYF
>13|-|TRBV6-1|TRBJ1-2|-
TGTGCCAGCGCGTCAGGGCTTAACTATGGCTACACCTTC
CASASGLNYGYTF
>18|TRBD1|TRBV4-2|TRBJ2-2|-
TGTGCCAGCAGCCACCAAATTAAGACAGGGGGCGGGGACGGGGAGCTGTTTTTT
CASSHQIKTGGGDGELFF
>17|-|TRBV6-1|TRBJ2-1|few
TGTGCCAGCAGTGATGAGCTGAGGCTAGCAGTTGGGAATGAGCAGTTCTTC
CASSDELRLAVGNEQFF
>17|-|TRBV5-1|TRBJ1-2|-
TGCGCCAGCAGCTTGGAATCAGGGGCCGGATCTAACTATGGCTACACCTTC
CASSLESGAGSNYGYTF
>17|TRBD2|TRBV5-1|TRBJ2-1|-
TGCGCCAGCAGCTTGGGGGGGACTAGCGGGCCATACAATGAGCAGTTCTTC
CASSLGGTSGPYNEQFF
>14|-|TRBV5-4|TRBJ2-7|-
TGTGCCAGCAGCGAAGCAGGGGGGTCCTACGAGCAGTACTTC
CASSEAGGSYEQYF
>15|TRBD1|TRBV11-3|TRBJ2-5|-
TGTGCCAGCAGCAAGGGACAGGGGTTGGAGGAGACCCAGTACTTC
CASSKGQGLEETQYF
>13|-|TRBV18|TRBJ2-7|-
TGTGCCAGCTCACCAGGTGAGGCGGTCGAGCAGTACTTC
CASSPGEAVEQYF
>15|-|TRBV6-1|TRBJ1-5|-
TGTGCCAGCAGGGACAGAGGTTTTAGCAATCAGCCCCAGCATTTT
CASRDRGFSNQPQHF
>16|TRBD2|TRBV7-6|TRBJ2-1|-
TGTGCCAGCAGACCCGGCGGGACTAGCGGGAGATATGAGCAGTTCTTC
CASRPGGTSGRYEQFF
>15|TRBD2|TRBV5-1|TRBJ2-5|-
TGCGCCAGCACATTAGCGGGAGGTGGGGCAGAGACCCAGTACTTC
CASTLAGGGAETQYF
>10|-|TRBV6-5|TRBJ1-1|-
TGTGCCAGCAGGATCACACAAGCTTTCTTT
CASRITQAFF